This TCR beta chain was identified in a study of T cell changes during pregnancy in multiple sclerosis. Looked up from germline, CDR1 is SGHRS and CDR2 is YFSETQ. V lost 6 bases and J lost 7, with 16 bases in between. This CDR3 has 14 amino acids. Clones were sequenced by immunoSEQ multiplex PCR, and TCRdb holds only the in-frame ones, with some missing. The table includes just over 35,000 clones, 90% to 95% detected once. The chain carries TRBV5-1 and TRBJ1-4; D gene uncertain. The receptor was isolated from a female donor with multiple sclerosis, enrolled in a pregnancy study. The sample was CD4+ T cells from peripheral blood mononuclear cells, taken in the first trimester of pregnancy. The CDR3 loop is CASTPFGASEKLFF. In DNA, the CDR3 is TGCGCCAGCACCCCGTTTGGAGCAAGTGAAAAACTGTTTTTT.